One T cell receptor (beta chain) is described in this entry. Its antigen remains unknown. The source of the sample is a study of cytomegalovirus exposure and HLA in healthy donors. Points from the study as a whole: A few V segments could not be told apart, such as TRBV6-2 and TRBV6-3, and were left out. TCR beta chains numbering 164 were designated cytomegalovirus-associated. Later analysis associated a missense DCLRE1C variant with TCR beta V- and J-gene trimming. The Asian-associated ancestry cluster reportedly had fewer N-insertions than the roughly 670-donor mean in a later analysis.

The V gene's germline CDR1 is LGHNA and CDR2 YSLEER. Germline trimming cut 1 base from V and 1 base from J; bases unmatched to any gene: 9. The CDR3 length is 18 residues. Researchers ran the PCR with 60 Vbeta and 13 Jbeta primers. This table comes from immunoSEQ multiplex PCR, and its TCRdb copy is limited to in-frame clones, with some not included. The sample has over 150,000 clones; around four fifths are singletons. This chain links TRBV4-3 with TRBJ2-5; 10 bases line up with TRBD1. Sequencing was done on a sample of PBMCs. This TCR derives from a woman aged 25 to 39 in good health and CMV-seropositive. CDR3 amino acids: CASSQGIRQGAAQETQYF. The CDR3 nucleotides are TGCGCCAGCAGCCAAGGAATCCGACAGGGGGCGGCCCAAGAGACCCAGTACTTC.